This TCR beta chain emerged from a study of blood T cell repertoires in COVID-19. Study summary: Samples representing acute and convalescent COVID-19 were sourced from the United States, Italy and Spain. T cells, B-cell-depleted T cells, or PBMCs provided the cDNA or gDNA that served as material.

Germline V lookup: CDR1 SGHDT, CDR2 YYEEEE. The J segment lost 2 bases and the V segment lost 1 base, leaving 8 bases of the junction unmatched. The CDR3 extends over 16 amino acids. As handled by the study authors: Researchers report that nucleated cell counts were estimated from reference gene primer amplification. The protocol was immunoSEQ multiplex PCR, while the TCRdb copy is restricted to in-frame clones and leaves out a portion. The V and J calls and the clone size are those of that table, but D and trimming were determined from the DNA. The sample comprises 60,000 or so clones, 85% to 90% of which are singletons, and around 7.7% rests with the top ten. This clone was detected only a few times.

The chain couples TRBV5-6 to TRBJ2-7; TRBD1 aligns across 8 bases. Sequencing was performed on peripheral blood. This receptor was taken from a human donor with active COVID-19. The donor label of this sample is uncertain. CDR3 DNA sequence: TGTGCCAGCAGCTTGACCCCGGGACAGGCGGCCTACGAGCAGTACTTC. Translating it yields CASSLTPGQAAYEQYF. The full variable domain, in which reference TRBV5-6 and TRBJ2-7 provide the parts outside the CDR3, is DAGVTQSPTHLIKTRGQQVTLRCSPKSGHDTVSWYQQALGQGPQFIFQYYEEEERQRGNFPDRFSGHQFPNYSSELNVNALLLGDSALYLCASSLTPGQAAYEQYFGPGTRLTVT.